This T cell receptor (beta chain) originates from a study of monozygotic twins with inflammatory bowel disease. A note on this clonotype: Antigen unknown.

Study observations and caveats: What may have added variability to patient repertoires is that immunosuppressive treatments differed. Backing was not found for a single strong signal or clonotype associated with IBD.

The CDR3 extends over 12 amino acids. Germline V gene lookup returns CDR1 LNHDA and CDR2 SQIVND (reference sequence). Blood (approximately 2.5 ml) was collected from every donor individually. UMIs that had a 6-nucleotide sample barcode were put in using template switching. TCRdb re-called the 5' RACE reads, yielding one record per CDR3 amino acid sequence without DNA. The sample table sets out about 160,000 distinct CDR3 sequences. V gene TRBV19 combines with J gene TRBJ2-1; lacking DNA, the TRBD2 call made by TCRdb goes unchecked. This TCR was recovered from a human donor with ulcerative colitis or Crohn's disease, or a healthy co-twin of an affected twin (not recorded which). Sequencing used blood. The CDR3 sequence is CASTLAGGEQFF.